These 32 T cell receptor beta chains came from one sample sequenced in a study of T cell responses to AZD1222 COVID-19 vaccine. TCRdb's copy holds only in-frame clones and misses some; the assay was immunoSEQ multiplex PCR. This table holds about 140,000 clones, approximately 90% found once. This specimen was peripheral blood, taken 28 days after the second AZD1222 dose. The receptors were sampled from an adult who received the AZD1222 COVID-19 vaccine.

V gene TRBV27 combines with J gene TRBJ1-2; TRBD1 aligns across 7 bases. CDR1 is MNHEY and CDR2 is SMNVEV in the germline V gene (reference sequence). CDR3 length: 16 residues. The ends lost 2 bases at V and 6 bases at J; junction bases unmatched: 12. CDR3 sequence (DNA): TGTGCCAGCAGTTTAAAGTATCGGACAGGTGAAAATGGCTACACCTTC. This encodes CASSLKYRTGENGYTF.

This rearrangement joins TRBV10-3 to TRBJ1-1; the D gene is possibly TRBD1 (5 bases). This CDR3 has 17 residues. The V end lost 0 bases, the J end lost 4 bases, and 18 bases lay between the germline ends. CDR1 and CDR2 from the germline V gene are ENHRY and SYGVKD. CDR3 in amino acids: CAISESFRTTLGTEAFF. CDR3 in DNA: TGTGCCATCAGTGAGTCATTTAGGACAACCTTGGGCACTGAAGCTTTCTTT.

The V and J genes are TRBV5-1 and TRBJ1-5; the D gene is possibly TRBD1 (5 bases). The CDR3 extends over 15 amino acids. Looked up from germline, CDR1 is SGHRS and CDR2 is YFSETQ. Trimming removed 1 base from V and 2 bases from J, with 10 bases in between. For the CDR3, the DNA is TGCGCCAGCAGCTTGCTGAGGGGCGGCAATCAGCCCCAGCATTTT. Protein sequence: CASSLLRGGNQPQHF.

V usage is TRBV7-2 and J usage is TRBJ2-3; possibly TRBD1 for D (6 bases). Germline V CDR1 and CDR2: SGHTA, FQGNSA. The CDR3 is 16 amino acids. V was clipped by 5 bases and J by 4 bases, with 19 bases between them. The DNA for the CDR3 is TGTGCCAGCAGCACCTTCGGGACATACCCCCCAGATACGCAGTATTTT. Translation gives CASSTFGTYPPDTQYF.

The chain links TRBV3-1 (or the pseudogene TRBV3-2) to TRBJ2-4; maybe TRBD1 (5 bases). The CDR3 sequence is 17 residues long. Germline values: CDR1 LGHDT, CDR2 YNNKEL (reference sequence). V was clipped by 1 base and J by 1 base, with 14 bases between them. CDR3 loop: CASSQASKGFAKNIQYF. The CDR3, as DNA: TGTGCCAGCAGCCAAGCCTCTAAGGGGTTTGCCAAAAACATTCAGTACTTC.

The rearrangement joins TRBV12-3 or TRBV12-4 to TRBJ1-1; D is undetermined. CDR3 length: 12 residues. The ends were cut back, 8 bases at V and 1 base at J, with 8 bases in the middle. The CDR3 nucleotides read TGTGCCAGCCAGCAATCGAACACTGAAGCTTTCTTT. Translation gives CASQQSNTEAFF.

This chain joins TRBV6-2 or TRBV6-3 and TRBJ2-1; D is uncertain. The CDR3 totals 13 residues. Germline CDR1 reads MNHEY; CDR2 reads SVGEGT. Trimming cost V 0 bases and J 8 bases, with 8 bases left between them. In nucleotides, the CDR3 is TGTGCCAGCAGTTACTCGGTTGAGCATGAGCAGTTCTTC. This sequence encodes CASSYSVEHEQFF.

This sequence joins TRBV7-8 and TRBJ1-5, with a possible D match to TRBD1 (5 bases). This CDR3 is built from 14 residues. Germline-derived CDR1 and CDR2 are SGHVS and FQNEAQ. The germline V and J ends were trimmed by 8 bases and 2 bases, with 13 bases remaining between them. The CDR3 reads CASRGWGGNQPQHF. The CDR3 DNA is TGTGCCAGCCGGGGTTGGGGGGGCAATCAGCCCCAGCATTTT. The full variable domain, rest sourced from reference TRBV7-8 and TRBJ1-5, is GAGVSQSPRYKVAKRGQDVALRCDPISGHVSLFWYQQALGQGPEFLTYFQNEAQLDKSGLPSDRFFAERPEGSVSTLKIQRTQQEDSAVYLCASRGWGGNQPQHFGDGTRLSIL.

This chain joins TRBV6-2 or TRBV6-3 and TRBJ2-3, with D hard to call. The V gene's germline CDR1 is MNHEY and CDR2 SVGEGT. Trimming pared 2 bases from V and 0 bases from J, leaving 6 bases between. The CDR3 contains 14 residues. The chain's CDR3 is CASSYGISTDTQYF. The CDR3 DNA follows: TGTGCCAGCAGTTACGGAATCAGCACAGATACGCAGTATTTT.

The chain combines TRBV24-1 with TRBJ2-1; 10 positions match TRBD1. The CDR3 runs 16 residues. With V trimmed by 2 bases and J by 6 bases, 6 bases remained unmatched. CDR1 is KGHDR, CDR2 SFDVKD, per germline. This CDR3 is CATSDSGQGRINEQFF. CDR3 nucleotide sequence: TGTGCCACCAGTGATTCGGGACAGGGGAGGATCAATGAGCAGTTCTTC.

This chain uses TRBV5-4 with TRBJ2-1; 13 positions match TRBD2. The CDR3 is 15 amino acids. Germline lookup yields CDR1 SGHNT and CDR2 YYREEE (reference sequence). V was pared by 2 bases and J by 8 bases, with 4 bases of the junction left unmatched. The CDR3 is CASSFRLAGGDEQFF. In DNA, the CDR3 is TGTGCCAGCAGCTTTCGACTAGCGGGAGGAGATGAGCAGTTCTTC.

This clone was recorded once. The chain combines TRBV20-1 with TRBJ2-7, with 10 nucleotides matching TRBD2. From germline, CDR1 is DFQATT and CDR2 SNEGSKA (reference sequence). This CDR3 comprises 15 residues. V was clipped by 3 bases and J by 3 bases; unmatched bases: 8. The CDR3 loop is CSASPSGSYNYEQYF. The CDR3 DNA is TGCAGTGCTAGTCCTAGCGGGAGCTACAACTACGAGCAGTACTTC.

The CDR3 DNA is TGTGCCACCAGTGACCCCCTCGACGGCCCCGATGAGCAGTTCTTC. It encodes CATSDPLDGPDEQFF. This rearrangement joins TRBV24-1 to TRBJ2-1; D ambiguous. The CDR3 is 15 amino acids. Germline V CDR1 and CDR2: KGHDR, SFDVKD. Trimming cost V 4 bases and J 8 bases, with 17 bases left between them.

V usage is TRBV28 and J usage is TRBJ2-3; possibly TRBD1 for D (6 bases). The CDR3 totals 18 residues. The germline CDR1 and CDR2 sequences are MDHEN and SYDVKM. With 5 bases removed from V and 2 bases from J, the gap between germline ends came to 23 bases. The CDR3 sequence: CASSPPPSIQGDTDTQYF. CDR3 in DNA: TGTGCCAGCAGTCCCCCACCTTCCATACAGGGAGACACAGATACGCAGTATTTT.

This clone is a singleton in its sample. The rearrangement uses TRBV6-2 or TRBV6-3 and TRBJ1-6; D gene uncertain. Germline loops: CDR1 MNHEY, CDR2 SVGEGT. The CDR3 is 14 amino acids. V shed 2 bases and J shed 4 bases, with 6 bases lying between them. The CDR3 protein is CASSYREYNSPLHF. The CDR3 nucleotides read TGTGCCAGCAGTTACCGGGAATATAATTCACCCCTCCACTTT.

This clone was detected once. The CDR3 protein is CASSSPLTGRYEQYF. The CDR3 bases are TGTGCCAGCAGTTCCCCGCTGACGGGGAGATACGAGCAGTACTTC. The chain recombines TRBV27 with TRBJ2-7; possibly TRBD2 for D (5 bases). The V gene lost 4 bases and the J gene lost 4 bases, with 17 bases spanning the gap. CDR1 MNHEY and CDR2 SMNVEV come from the germline V gene (reference sequence). CDR3 length: 15 residues.

The chain is built from TRBV19 and TRBJ1-1; D is uncertain. Germline CDR1 LNHDA, CDR2 SQIVND (reference sequence). V dropped 3 bases and J dropped 0 bases, with 5 bases sitting between them. This CDR3 region has 13 residues. CDR3 in DNA: TGTGCCAGTAGTATGGGGATGAACACTGAAGCTTTCTTT. Its translation is CASSMGMNTEAFF.

J is TRBJ2-7 and V is TRBV11-2; D is possibly TRBD1 (5 bases). Germline values: CDR1 SGHAT, CDR2 FQNNGV. Trimming removed 0 bases at V and 6 bases at J, with 9 bases between. The CDR3 consists of 13 residues. DNA for the CDR3: TGTGCCAGCAGCTTAGACAGGGCTGGCGAGCAGTACTTC. Translated, it gives CASSLDRAGEQYF.

The chain combines TRBV7-2 with TRBJ2-3; D unresolved. Per germline, CDR1 SGHTA and CDR2 FQGNSA. V gave up 5 bases and J gave up 2 bases, with 5 bases separating them. The CDR3 is 12 residues long. The CDR3 region is CASSTLTDTQYF. CDR3 bases: TGTGCCAGCAGCACCCTCACAGATACGCAGTATTTT.

The chain uses TRBV7-3 and TRBJ2-1, with D unresolved. Germline V gives CDR1 SGHTA, CDR2 FQGTGA. This CDR3 region has 14 residues. The V end was cut by 1 base, the J end by 7 bases, with 11 bases between. The CDR3 here is CASSLSGTSNEQFF. The CDR3 DNA reads TGTGCCAGCAGCTTAAGTGGAACGTCAAATGAGCAGTTCTTC. The full variable domain, in which reference TRBV7-3 and TRBJ2-1 provide the parts outside the CDR3, is GAGVSQTPSNKVTEKGKYVELRCDPISGHTALYWYRQSLGQGPEFLIYFQGTGAADDSGLPNDRFFAVRPEGSVSTLKIQRTERGDSAVYLCASSLSGTSNEQFFGPGTRLTVL.

This rearrangement joins TRBV7-3 to TRBJ1-3; TRBD1 agrees at 7 bases. The V segment lost 3 bases and the J segment 4 bases; nucleotides outside the gene matches: 6. The CDR3 spans 15 residues. Germline CDR1 SGHTA, CDR2 FQGTGA. CDR3 residues: CASSFTGTAGNTIYF. The CDR3 nucleotides are TGTGCCAGCAGCTTTACCGGGACAGCCGGAAACACCATATATTTT.

This clone was counted only a few times. This chain joins TRBV10-3 and TRBJ1-6, with 8 bases aligning to TRBD1. The CDR3 has 15 amino acids. Germline V CDR1 and CDR2: ENHRY, SYGVKD. The V and J ends lost 1 base and 11 bases, in that order; junction bases with no gene match: 7. The CDR3 DNA sequence: TGTGCCATCAGTGAGTTGGGACAGGCCGGGACACCCCTCCACTTT. Its translation: CAISELGQAGTPLHF.

The rearrangement uses TRBV5-5 and TRBJ2-7; D not resolved. Trimming cost V 7 bases and J 1 base, with 15 bases left between them. Per germline, CDR1 SGHKS and CDR2 YYEKEE (reference sequence). There are 14 residues in the CDR3. The CDR3 protein is CASADAAESYEQYF. In nucleotides, the CDR3 is TGTGCCAGCGCAGACGCGGCCGAATCCTACGAGCAGTACTTC.

J is TRBJ2-7 and V is TRBV9, with D hard to call. The CDR3 has 14 residues. From germline, CDR1 is SGDLS and CDR2 YYNGEE. Trimming left V 0 bases short and J 4 bases short, with 11 bases between. This CDR3 reads CASSVGTTAYEQYF. The CDR3 DNA reads as TGTGCCAGCAGCGTAGGAACAACAGCATACGAGCAGTACTTC.

This clone occurred once. V gene TRBV6-8 combines with J gene TRBJ1-6, with 7 bases matching TRBD1. This CDR3 has 14 amino acids. Germline assignment: CDR1 MNHGY and CDR2 SAAAGT. Unmatched junction bases numbered 9, after V lost 6 bases and J lost 10 bases. The CDR3 DNA sequence: TGTGCCAGCAGCCACACAGGGGATGGGTCACCCCTCCACTTT. It codes for CASSHTGDGSPLHF.

This clone was counted between two and nine times. The chain links TRBV14 to TRBJ1-4; D possibly corresponds to TRBD1 (6 bases). Trimming left V 4 bases short and J 4 bases short, with 13 bases between. The germline V gene encodes CDR1 SGHDN and CDR2 FVKESK. The length of the CDR3 is 15 residues. The CDR3 sequence: CASSPLGTHNEKLFF. Here the CDR3 DNA reads TGTGCCAGCAGCCCGCTCGGGACACATAATGAAAAACTGTTTTTT.

The rearrangement uses TRBV18 and TRBJ1-6; the D is unclear. V dropped 3 bases and J dropped 7 bases, with 10 bases sitting between them. The V gene's germline CDR1 is KGHSH and CDR2 LQKENI. The CDR3 contains 14 residues. The CDR3 coding sequence is TGTGCCAGCTCACCCGTTGGTTACAATTCACCCCTCCACTTT. Translation: CASSPVGYNSPLHF.

This chain connects TRBV5-6 to TRBJ2-5; the D gene is possibly TRBD2 (6 bases). The germline CDR1 and CDR2 sequences are SGHDT and YYEEEE. V lost 0 bases to trimming and J lost 0 bases, with 15 bases between them. CDR3 length equals 17 residues. The CDR3 protein is CASSLESGTAYQETQYF. The CDR3 DNA is TGTGCCAGCAGCTTGGAGTCCGGGACTGCCTACCAAGAGACCCAGTACTTC.

The chain has TRBV15 and TRBJ2-5, with a weak D call TRBD1 (5 bases). Germline lookup yields CDR1 LNHNV and CDR2 YYDKDF (reference sequence). The CDR3 is 17 amino acids. Trimming pared 3 bases from V and 1 base from J, leaving 18 bases between. The CDR3 DNA reads TGTGCCACCAGCAGCCCTCAGGGCGCTCTCATCCAAGAGACCCAGTACTTC. Protein sequence: CATSSPQGALIQETQYF. The entire variable domain, with the rest obtained from reference TRBV15 and TRBJ2-5, is as follows: DAMVIQNPRYQVTQFGKPVTLSCSQTLNHNVMYWYQQKSSQAPKLLFHYYDKDFNNEADTPDNFQSRRPNTSFCFLDIRSPGLGDTAMYLCATSSPQGALIQETQYFGPGTRLLVL.

The J gene is TRBJ2-3, the V gene TRBV5-6; 10 bases agree with TRBD2. The CDR3 has 15 amino acids. From germline, CDR1 is SGHDT and CDR2 YYEEEE. With V trimmed by 4 bases and J by 1 base, 3 bases remained unmatched. CDR3 bases: TGTGCCAGCAGCAAAGGGACTAGCGGCACAGATACGCAGTATTTT. It yields the protein CASSKGTSGTDTQYF. Complete variable domain (other parts from reference TRBV5-6 and TRBJ2-3): DAGVTQSPTHLIKTRGQQVTLRCSPKSGHDTVSWYQQALGQGPQFIFQYYEEEERQRGNFPDRFSGHQFPNYSSELNVNALLLGDSALYLCASSKGTSGTDTQYFGPGTRLTVL.

J is TRBJ2-1 and V is TRBV7-2, with 9 bases identical to TRBD2. The trim removed 1 base at V and 4 bases at J, leaving 2 bases unmatched. The germline V gene has CDR1 SGHTA and CDR2 FQGNSA. The CDR3 runs 15 residues. The CDR3 protein is CASSLVSGGYNEQFF. CDR3 DNA: TGTGCCAGCAGCTTAGTTAGCGGGGGATACAATGAGCAGTTCTTC. Drawing the rest from reference TRBV7-2 and TRBJ2-1, the complete variable domain is GAGVSQSPSNKVTEKGKDVELRCDPISGHTALYWYRQSLGQGLEFLIYFQGNSAPDKSGLPSDRFSAERTGGSVSTLTIQRTQQEDSAVYLCASSLVSGGYNEQFFGPGTRLTVL.

The chain is built from TRBV3-1 (or the pseudogene TRBV3-2) and TRBJ1-1; D is perhaps TRBD1 (5 bases). The CDR3 runs 14 residues. With 1 base removed from V and 2 bases from J, the gap between germline ends came to 8 bases. Germline V gene data show CDR1 as LGHDT and CDR2 as YNNKEL (reference sequence). The CDR3 spells CASSQAGLNTEAFF. The DNA of the CDR3 is TGTGCCAGCAGCCAAGCGGGGCTCAACACTGAAGCTTTCTTT.